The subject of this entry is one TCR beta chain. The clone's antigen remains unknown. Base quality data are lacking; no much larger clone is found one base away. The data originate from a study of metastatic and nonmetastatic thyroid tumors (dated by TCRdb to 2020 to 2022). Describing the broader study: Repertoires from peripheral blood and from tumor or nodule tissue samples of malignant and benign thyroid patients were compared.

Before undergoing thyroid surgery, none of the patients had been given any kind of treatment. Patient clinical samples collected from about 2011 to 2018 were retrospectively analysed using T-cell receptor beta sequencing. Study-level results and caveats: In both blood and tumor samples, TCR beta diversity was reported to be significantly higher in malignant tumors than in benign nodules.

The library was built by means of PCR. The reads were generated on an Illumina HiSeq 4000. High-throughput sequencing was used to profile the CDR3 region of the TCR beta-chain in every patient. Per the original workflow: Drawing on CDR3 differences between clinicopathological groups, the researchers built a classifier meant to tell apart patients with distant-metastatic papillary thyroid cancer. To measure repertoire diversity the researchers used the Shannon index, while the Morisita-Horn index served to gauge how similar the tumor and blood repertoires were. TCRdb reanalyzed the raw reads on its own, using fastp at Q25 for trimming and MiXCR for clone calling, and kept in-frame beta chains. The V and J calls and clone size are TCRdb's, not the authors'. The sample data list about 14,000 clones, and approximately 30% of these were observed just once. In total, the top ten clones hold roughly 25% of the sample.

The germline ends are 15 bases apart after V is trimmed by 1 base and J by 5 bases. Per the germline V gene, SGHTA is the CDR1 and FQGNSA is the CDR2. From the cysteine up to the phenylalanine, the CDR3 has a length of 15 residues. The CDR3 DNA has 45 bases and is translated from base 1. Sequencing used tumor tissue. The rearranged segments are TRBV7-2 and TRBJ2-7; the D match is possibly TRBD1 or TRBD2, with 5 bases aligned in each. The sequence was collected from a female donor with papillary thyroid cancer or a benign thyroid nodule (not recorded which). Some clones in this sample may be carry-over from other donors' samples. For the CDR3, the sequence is CASSLVWGRGDEQYF. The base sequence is TGTGCCAGCAGCTTAGTCTGGGGCAGAGGGGACGAGCAGTACTTC.